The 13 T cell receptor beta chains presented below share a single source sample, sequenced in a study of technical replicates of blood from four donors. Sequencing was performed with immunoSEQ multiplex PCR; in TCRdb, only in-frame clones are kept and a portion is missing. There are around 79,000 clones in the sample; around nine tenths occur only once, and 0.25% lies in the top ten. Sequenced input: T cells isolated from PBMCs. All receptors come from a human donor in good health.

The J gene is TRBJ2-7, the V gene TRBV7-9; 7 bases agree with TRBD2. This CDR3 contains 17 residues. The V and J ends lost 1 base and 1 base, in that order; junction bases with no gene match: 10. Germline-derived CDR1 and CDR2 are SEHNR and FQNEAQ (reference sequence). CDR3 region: CASSLVGGRDHSYEQYF. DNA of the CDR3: TGTGCCAGCAGCTTAGTCGGTGGGAGGGACCATTCCTACGAGCAGTACTTC. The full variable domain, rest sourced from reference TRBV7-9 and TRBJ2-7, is DTGVSQNPRHKITKRGQNVTFRCDPISEHNRLYWYRQTLGQGPEFLTYFQNEAQLEKSRLLSDRFSAERPKGSFSTLEIQRTEQGDSAMYLCASSLVGGRDHSYEQYFGPGTRLTVT.

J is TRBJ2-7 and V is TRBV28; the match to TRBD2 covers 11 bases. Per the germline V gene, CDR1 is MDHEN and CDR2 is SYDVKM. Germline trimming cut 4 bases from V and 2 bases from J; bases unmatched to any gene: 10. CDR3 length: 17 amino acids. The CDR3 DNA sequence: TGTGCCAGCAGTTCGGGGGGACTAGCGGAAAACACCTACGAGCAGTACTTC. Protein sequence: CASSSGGLAENTYEQYF.

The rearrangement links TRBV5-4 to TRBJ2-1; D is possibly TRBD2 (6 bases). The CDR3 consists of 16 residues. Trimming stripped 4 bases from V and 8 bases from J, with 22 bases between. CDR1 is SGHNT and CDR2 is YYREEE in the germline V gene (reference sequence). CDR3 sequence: CASSLGAPGRGDEQFF. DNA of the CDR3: TGTGCCAGCAGCCTCGGGGCGCCCGGGCGGGGTGATGAGCAGTTCTTC.

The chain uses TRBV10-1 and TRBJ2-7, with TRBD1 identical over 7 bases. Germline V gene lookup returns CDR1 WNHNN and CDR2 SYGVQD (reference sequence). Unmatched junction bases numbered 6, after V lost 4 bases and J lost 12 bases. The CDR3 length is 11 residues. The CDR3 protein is CASSVDRALYF. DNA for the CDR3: TGCGCCAGCAGTGTTGACAGGGCCCTGTACTTC.

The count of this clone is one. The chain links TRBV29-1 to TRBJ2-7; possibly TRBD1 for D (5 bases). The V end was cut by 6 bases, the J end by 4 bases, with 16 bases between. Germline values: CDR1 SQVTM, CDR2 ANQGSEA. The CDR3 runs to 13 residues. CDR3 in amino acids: CSVKQGGRYEQYF. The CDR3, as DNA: TGCAGCGTGAAGCAGGGCGGTAGGTACGAGCAGTACTTC.

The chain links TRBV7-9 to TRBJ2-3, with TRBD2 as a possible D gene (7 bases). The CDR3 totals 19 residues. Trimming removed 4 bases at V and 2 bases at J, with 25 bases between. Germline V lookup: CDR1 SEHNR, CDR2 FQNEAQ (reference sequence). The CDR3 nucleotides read TGTGCCAGCAGCTCCGGGGTCGCGGGGGCCCTATCTTACACAGATACGCAGTATTTT. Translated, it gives CASSSGVAGALSYTDTQYF.

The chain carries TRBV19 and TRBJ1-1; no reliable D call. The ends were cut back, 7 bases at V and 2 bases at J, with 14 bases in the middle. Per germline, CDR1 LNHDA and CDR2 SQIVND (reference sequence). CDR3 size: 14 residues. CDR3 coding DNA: TGTGCCAGTAAACCGCGAGGGATAAACACTGAAGCTTTCTTT. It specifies CASKPRGINTEAFF.

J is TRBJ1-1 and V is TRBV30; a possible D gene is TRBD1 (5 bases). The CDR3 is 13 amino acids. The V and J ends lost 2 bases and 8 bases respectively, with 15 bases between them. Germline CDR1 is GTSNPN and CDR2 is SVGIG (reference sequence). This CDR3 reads CAWSPLREGEAFF. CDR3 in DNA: TGTGCCTGGAGTCCCCTTAGGGAGGGGGAAGCTTTCTTT.

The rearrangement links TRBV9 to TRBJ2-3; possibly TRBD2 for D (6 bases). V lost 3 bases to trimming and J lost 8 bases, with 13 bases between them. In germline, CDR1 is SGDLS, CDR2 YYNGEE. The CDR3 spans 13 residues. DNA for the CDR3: TGTGCCAGCAGCGGGGGGTTGGGAGGTACGCAGTATTTT. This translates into CASSGGLGGTQYF.

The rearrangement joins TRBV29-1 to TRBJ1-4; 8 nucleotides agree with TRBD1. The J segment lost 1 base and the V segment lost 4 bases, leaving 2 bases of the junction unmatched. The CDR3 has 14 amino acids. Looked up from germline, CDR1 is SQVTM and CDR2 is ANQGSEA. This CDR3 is CSVGGQGTNEKLFF. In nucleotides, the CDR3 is TGCAGCGTTGGTGGACAGGGAACTAATGAAAAACTGTTTTTT.

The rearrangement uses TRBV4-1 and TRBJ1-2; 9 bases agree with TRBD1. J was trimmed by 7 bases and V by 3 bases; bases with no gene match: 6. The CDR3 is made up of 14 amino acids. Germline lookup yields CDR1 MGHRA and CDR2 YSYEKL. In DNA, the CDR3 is TGCGCCAGCAGCCAGGCCGGGACAGGGAGTGGCTACACCTTC. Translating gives CASSQAGTGSGYTF.

CDR3 bases: TGTGCCAGCTGGACGCCGGGGGTCCACGAGCAGTACTTC. Encoded protein: CASWTPGVHEQYF. The V call is TRBV5-5, the J call TRBJ2-7; maybe TRBD2 (6 bases). The V and J ends lost 7 bases and 5 bases respectively, with 16 bases between them. The germline V gene has CDR1 SGHKS and CDR2 YYEKEE (reference sequence). The CDR3 runs 13 residues. The complete variable domain, with remaining parts taken from reference TRBV5-5 and TRBJ2-7, reads DAGVTQSPTHLIKTRGQQVTLRCSPISGHKSVSWYQQVLGQGPQFIFQYYEKEERGRGNFPDRFSARQFPNYSSELNVNALLLGDSALYLCASWTPGVHEQYFGPGTRLTVT.

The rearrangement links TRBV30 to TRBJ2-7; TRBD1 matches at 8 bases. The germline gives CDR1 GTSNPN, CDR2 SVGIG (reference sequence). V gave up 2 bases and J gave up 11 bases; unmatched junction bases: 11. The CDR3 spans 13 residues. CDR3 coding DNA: TGTGCCTGGAGTCTCAAAGACAGGGGAGTGGAGTACTTC. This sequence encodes CAWSLKDRGVEYF.